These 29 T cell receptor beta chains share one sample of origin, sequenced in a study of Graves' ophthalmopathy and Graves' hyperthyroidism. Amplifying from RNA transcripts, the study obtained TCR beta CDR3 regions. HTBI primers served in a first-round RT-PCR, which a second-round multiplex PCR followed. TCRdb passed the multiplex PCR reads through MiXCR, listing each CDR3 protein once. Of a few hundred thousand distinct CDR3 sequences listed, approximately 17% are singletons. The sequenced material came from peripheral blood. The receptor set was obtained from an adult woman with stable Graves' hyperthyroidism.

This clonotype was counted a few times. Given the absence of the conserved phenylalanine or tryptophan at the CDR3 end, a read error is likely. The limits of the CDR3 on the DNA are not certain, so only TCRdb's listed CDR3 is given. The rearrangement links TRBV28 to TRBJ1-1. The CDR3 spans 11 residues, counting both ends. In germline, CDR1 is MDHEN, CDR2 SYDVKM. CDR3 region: CASSLRSEACL.

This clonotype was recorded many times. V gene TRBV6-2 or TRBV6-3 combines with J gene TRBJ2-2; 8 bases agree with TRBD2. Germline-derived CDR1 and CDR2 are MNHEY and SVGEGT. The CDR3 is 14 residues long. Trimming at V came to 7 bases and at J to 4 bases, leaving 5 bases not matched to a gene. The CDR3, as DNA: TGTGCCAGCACCCCAAGCGGGGGCACCGGGGAGCTGTTTTTT. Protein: CASTPSGGTGELFF.

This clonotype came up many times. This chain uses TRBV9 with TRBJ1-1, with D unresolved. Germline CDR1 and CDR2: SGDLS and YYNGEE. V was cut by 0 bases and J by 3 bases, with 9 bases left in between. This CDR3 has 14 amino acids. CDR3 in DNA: TGTGCCAGCAGCGTAGAGGGCTGGGACACTGAAGCTTTCTTT. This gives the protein CASSVEGWDTEAFF.

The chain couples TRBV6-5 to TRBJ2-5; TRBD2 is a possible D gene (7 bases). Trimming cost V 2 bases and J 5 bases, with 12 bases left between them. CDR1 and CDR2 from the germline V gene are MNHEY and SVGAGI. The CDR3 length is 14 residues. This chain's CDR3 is CASSYGLGGETQYF. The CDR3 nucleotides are TGTGCCAGCAGTTACGGACTAGGGGGGGAGACCCAGTACTTC.

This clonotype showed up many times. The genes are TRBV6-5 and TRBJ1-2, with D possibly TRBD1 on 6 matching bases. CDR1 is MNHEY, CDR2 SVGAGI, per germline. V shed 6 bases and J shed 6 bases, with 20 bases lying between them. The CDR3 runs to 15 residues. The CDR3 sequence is CASSLINRDLDGYTF. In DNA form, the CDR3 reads TGTGCCAGCAGCCTAATTAACAGGGATTTGGATGGCTACACCTTC.

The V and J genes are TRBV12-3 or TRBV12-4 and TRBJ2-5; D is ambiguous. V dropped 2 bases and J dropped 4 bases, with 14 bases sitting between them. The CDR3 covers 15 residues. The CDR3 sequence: CASSLKLGSRETQYF. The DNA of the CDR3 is TGTGCCAGCAGTTTAAAATTGGGCTCCCGAGAGACCCAGTACTTC.

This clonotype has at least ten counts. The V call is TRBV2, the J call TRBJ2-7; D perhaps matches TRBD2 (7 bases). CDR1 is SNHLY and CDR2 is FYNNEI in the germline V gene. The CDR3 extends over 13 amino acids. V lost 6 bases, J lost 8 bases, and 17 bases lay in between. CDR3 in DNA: TGTGCCAGCAGCGGGGGGCAGGCTGTGAAGCAGTACTTC. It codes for CASSGGQAVKQYF.

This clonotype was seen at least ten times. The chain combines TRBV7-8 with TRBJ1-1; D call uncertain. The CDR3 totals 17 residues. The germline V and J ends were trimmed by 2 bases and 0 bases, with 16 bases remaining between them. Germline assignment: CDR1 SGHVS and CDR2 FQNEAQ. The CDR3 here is CASSLNEGIPLNTEAFF. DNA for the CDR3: TGTGCCAGCAGCTTAAACGAGGGAATCCCCCTGAACACTGAAGCTTTCTTT.

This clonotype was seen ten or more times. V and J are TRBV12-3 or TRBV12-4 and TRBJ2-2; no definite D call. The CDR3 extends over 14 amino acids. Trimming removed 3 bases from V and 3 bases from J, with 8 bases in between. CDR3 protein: CASSFSDYTGELFF. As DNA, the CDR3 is TGTGCCAGCAGTTTTTCTGACTACACCGGGGAGCTGTTTTTT.

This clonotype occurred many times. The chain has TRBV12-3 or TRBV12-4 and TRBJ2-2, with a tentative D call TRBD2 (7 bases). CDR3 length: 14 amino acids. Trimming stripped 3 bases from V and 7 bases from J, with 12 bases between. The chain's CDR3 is CASSLAGARGELFF. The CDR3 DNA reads TGTGCCAGCAGTTTGGCGGGGGCTCGCGGGGAGCTGTTTTTT.

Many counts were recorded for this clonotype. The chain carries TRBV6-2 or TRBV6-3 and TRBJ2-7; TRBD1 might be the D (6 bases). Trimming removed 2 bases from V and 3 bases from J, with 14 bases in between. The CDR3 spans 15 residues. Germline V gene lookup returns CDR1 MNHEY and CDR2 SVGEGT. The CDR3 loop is CASSYRTVGHYEQYF. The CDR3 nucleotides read TGTGCCAGCAGTTACAGGACGGTGGGACACTACGAGCAGTACTTC.

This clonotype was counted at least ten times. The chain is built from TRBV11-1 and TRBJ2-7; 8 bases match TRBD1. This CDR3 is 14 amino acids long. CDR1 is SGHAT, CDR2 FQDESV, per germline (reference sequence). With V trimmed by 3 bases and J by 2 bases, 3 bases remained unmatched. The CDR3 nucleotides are TGTGCCAGCAGCTTCGCAGGGGGCACCTACGAGCAGTACTTC. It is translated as CASSFAGGTYEQYF.

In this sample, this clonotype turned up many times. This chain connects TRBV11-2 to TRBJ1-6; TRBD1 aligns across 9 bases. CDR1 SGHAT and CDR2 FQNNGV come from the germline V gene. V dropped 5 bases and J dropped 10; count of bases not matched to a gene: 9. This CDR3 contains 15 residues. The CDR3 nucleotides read TGTGCCAGCAGCCAACCCGGGACAGGGCGCTCACCCCTCCACTTT. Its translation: CASSQPGTGRSPLHF.

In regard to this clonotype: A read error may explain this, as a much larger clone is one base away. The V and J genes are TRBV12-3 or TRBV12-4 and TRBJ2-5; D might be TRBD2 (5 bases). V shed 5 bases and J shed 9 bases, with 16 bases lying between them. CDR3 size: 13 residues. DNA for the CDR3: TGTGCCAGCAGTAGGGCGGTTGAGGAGGCCCAGTACTTC. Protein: CASSRAVEEAQYF.

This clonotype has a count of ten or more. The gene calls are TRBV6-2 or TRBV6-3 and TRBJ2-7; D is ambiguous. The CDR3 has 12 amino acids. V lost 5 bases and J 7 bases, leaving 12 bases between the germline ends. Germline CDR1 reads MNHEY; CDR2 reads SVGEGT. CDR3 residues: CASSPEVGEQYF. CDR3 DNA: TGTGCCAGCAGTCCCGAGGTGGGTGAGCAGTACTTC.

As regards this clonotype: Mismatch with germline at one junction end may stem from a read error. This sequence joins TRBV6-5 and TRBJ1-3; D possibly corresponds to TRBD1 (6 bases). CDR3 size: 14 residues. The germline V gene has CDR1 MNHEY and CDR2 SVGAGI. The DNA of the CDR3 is TGTGCCATCAGTTACGCTCAGGGGGGAAACACCATATATTTT. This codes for CAISYAQGGNTIYF.

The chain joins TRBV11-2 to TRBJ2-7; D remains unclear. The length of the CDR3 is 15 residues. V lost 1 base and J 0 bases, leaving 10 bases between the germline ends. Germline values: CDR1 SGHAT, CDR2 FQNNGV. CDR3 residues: CASSLVLGSSYEQYF. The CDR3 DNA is TGTGCCAGCAGCTTAGTCCTGGGAAGCTCCTACGAGCAGTACTTC.

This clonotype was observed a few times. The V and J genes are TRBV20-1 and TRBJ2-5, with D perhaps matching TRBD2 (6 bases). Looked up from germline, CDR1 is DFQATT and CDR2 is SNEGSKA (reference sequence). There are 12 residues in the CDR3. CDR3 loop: CTSPGPTGAQYF. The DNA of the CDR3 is TGCACCTCGCCGGGGCCCACGGGGGCCCAGTACTTC.

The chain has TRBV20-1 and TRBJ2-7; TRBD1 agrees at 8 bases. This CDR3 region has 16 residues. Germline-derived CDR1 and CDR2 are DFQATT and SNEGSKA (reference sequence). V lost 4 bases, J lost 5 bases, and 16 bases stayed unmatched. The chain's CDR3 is CSATAVGRTGKNEQYF. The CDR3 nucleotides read TGCAGTGCTACAGCAGTAGGACGGACAGGGAAAAACGAGCAGTACTTC.

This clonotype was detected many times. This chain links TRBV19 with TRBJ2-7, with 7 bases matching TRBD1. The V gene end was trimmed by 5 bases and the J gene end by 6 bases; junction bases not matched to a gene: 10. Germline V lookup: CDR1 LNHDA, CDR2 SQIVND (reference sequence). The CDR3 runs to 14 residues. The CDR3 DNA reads TGTGCCAGTAGTGATCCGGGACAGCGGATCGAGCAGTACTTC. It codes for CASSDPGQRIEQYF.

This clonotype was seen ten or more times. CDR3 amino acids: CASSIDRRLGQPQHF. The DNA of the CDR3 is TGTGCCAGCAGTATCGACAGGCGTCTGGGTCAGCCCCAGCATTTT. The J gene is TRBJ1-5, the V gene TRBV12-3 or TRBV12-4, with a possible D match to TRBD1 (6 bases). The V and J ends lost 5 bases and 6 bases respectively, with 17 bases between them. This CDR3 is 15 amino acids long.

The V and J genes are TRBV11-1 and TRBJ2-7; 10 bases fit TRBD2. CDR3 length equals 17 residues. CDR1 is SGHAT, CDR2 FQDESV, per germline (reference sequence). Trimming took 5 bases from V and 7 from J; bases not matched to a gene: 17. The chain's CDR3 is CASSHGGLAGAQWEQYF. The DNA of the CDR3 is TGTGCCAGCAGCCACGGAGGGCTAGCGGGAGCCCAATGGGAGCAGTACTTC.

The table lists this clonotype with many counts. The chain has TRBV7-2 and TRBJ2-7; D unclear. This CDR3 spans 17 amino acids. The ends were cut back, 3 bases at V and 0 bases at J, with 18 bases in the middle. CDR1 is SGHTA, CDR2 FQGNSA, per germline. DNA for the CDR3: TGTGCCAGCAGCTTCGGTAAGGGTGGCCGAAGCTCCTACGAGCAGTACTTC. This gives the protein CASSFGKGGRSSYEQYF.

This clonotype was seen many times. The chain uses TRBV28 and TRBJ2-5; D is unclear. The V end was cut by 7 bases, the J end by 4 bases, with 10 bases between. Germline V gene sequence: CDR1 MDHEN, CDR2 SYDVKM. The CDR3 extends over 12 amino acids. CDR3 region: CASKGMAETQYF. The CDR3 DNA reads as TGTGCCAGCAAAGGAATGGCAGAGACCCAGTACTTC.

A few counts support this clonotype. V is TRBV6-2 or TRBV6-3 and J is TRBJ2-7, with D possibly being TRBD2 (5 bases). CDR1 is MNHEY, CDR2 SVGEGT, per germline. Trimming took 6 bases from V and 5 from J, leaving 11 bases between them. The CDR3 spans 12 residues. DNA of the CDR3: TGTGCCAGCAGACCCGGGATTGACGAGCAGTACTTC. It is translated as CASRPGIDEQYF.

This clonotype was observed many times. CDR3 in amino acids: CSVVTGSYEQYF. CDR3 nucleotide sequence: TGCAGCGTTGTGACAGGGTCCTACGAGCAGTACTTC. This chain links TRBV29-1 with TRBJ2-7, with 7 positions matching TRBD1. The V gene end was trimmed by 4 bases and the J gene end by 1 base; junction bases not matched to a gene: 1. CDR1 and CDR2 (germline): SQVTM, ANQGSEA. The CDR3 is 12 amino acids.

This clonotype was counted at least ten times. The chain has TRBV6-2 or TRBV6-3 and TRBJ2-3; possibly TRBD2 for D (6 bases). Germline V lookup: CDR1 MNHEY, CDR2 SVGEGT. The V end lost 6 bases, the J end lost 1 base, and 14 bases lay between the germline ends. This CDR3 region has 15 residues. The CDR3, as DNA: TGTGCCAGCAGAAGTACTAGGGAGGGCACAGATACGCAGTATTTT. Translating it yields CASRSTREGTDTQYF.

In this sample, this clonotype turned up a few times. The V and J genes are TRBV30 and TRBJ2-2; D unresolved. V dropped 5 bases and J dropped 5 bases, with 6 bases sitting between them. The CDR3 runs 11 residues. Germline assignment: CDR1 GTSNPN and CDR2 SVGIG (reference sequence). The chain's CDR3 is CAWGRTGELFF. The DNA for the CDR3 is TGTGCCTGGGGCAGGACCGGGGAGCTGTTTTTT. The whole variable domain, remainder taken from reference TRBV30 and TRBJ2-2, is SQTIHQWPATLVQPVGSPLSLECTVEGTSNPNLYWYRQAAGRGLQLLFYSVGIGQISSEVPQNLSASRPQDRQFILSSKKLLLSDSGFYLCAWGRTGELFFGEGSRLTVL.

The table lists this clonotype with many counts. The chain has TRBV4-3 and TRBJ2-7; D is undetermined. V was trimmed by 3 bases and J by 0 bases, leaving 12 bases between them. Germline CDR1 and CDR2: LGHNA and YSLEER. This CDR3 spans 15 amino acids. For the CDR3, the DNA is TGCGCCAGCAGCCACGCCCGTCTCGGCTCCTACGAGCAGTACTTC. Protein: CASSHARLGSYEQYF.